Presented here are 26 T cell receptor beta chains from one specimen sequenced in a study of CD8 T cells in ankylosing spondylitis (dated by TCRdb to 2015 to 2018). Library creation used 5' RACE. The listed sequencing device is Illumina HiSeq 2500. TCRdb passed the public sequencing reads through fastp at Q25 and MiXCR, retaining productive beta sequences. Identical CDR3 proteins give one entry, which carries the most common genes and DNA. The sample table shows about 260,000 distinct CDR3 sequences, and approximately 20% are seen once. 7.8% of the sample is held by the ten biggest clonotypes. The sample comprised blood, either unsorted or a sorted T cell fraction (not recorded which). These receptors were collected from a male donor with ankylosing spondylitis or in good health (not recorded which).

This clonotype was observed a handful of times. The chain is built from TRBV5-1 and TRBJ2-2, with TRBD2 matching over 8 bases. This CDR3 has 16 amino acids. Trimming took 1 base from V and 4 from J; bases not matched to a gene: 6. The germline V gene has CDR1 SGHRS and CDR2 YFSETQ. CDR3 amino acids: CASSLLVAGTTGELFF. The CDR3, as DNA: TGCGCCAGCAGCTTGTTGGTAGCGGGGACCACCGGGGAGCTGTTTTTT.

This clonotype was detected ten times or more. The chain couples TRBV10-3 to TRBJ2-3; 7 nucleotides match TRBD1. J was trimmed by 4 bases and V by 6 bases; bases with no gene match: 10. The CDR3 runs to 15 residues. Germline values: CDR1 ENHRY, CDR2 SYGVKD. For the CDR3, the DNA is TGTGCCATCAGGAATACAGGGGTTGGAGCAGATACGCAGTATTTT. It translates to CAIRNTGVGADTQYF.

The J gene is TRBJ2-7, the V gene TRBV20-1; D is unresolved. CDR3 length equals 14 residues. Trimming took off 1 base at V and 0 bases at J, with 10 bases between the two ends. From germline, CDR1 is DFQATT and CDR2 SNEGSKA (reference sequence). DNA of the CDR3: TGCAGTGCTAGAGTGCGAGATAGCTCCTACGAGCAGTACGTC. It is translated as CSARVRDSSYEQYV.

This clonotype was seen repeatedly, ten times or more. The rearrangement joins TRBV6-1 to TRBJ1-3; D uncertain. Trimming stripped 7 bases from V and 0 bases from J, with 13 bases between. The germline V gene encodes CDR1 MNHNS and CDR2 SASEGT. The CDR3 has 15 residues. CDR3 nucleotide sequence: TGTGCCAGCACCCGAACAGTGAGCTCTGGAAACACCATATATTTT. Translated: CASTRTVSSGNTIYF.

This clonotype was observed a few times. The J gene is TRBJ2-5, the V gene TRBV20-1; 9 positions match TRBD2. V shed 2 bases, J shed 2 bases, and the junction held 9 bases outside the gene matches. The germline gives CDR1 DFQATT, CDR2 SNEGSKA (reference sequence). CDR3 length: 16 amino acids. Here the CDR3 DNA reads TGCAGTGCTAGATCGTATAGCGGGGGAAGGCAAGAGACCCAGTACTTC. Translation: CSARSYSGGRQETQYF.

Regarding this clonotype: A much larger clonotype is one base distant, so this may be a read error. The rearrangement joins TRBV10-3 to TRBJ2-1; D uncertain. This CDR3 has 14 amino acids. Germline V gives CDR1 ENHRY, CDR2 SYGVKD. CDR3: CAISESRSHNKQFF. The DNA of the CDR3 is TGTGCCATCAGTGAGTCGAGGTCCCACAATAAGCAGTTCTTC.

The rearrangement links TRBV5-6 to TRBJ2-7; D perhaps matches TRBD1 (7 bases). The CDR3 loop spans 15 amino acids. V was shortened by 0 bases and J by 11 bases, with 21 bases between the two germline ends. CDR1 is SGHDT and CDR2 is YYEEEE in the germline V gene. The CDR3 loop reads CASSLAQGVSGLKYV. In DNA, the CDR3 is TGTGCCAGCAGCTTGGCCCAGGGGGTTTCGGGACTGAAGTACGTC.

The gene calls are TRBV9 and TRBJ2-1, with 8 bases lining up with TRBD1. Germline CDR1 is SGDLS and CDR2 is YYNGEE. V was pared by 4 bases and J by 9 bases, with 9 bases of the junction left unmatched. The CDR3 loop spans 14 amino acids. Here the CDR3 reads CASSSGGSIPEQFF. The CDR3 bases are TGTGCCAGCAGCTCAGGGGGCAGCATCCCTGAGCAGTTCTTC.

The genes are TRBV7-3 and TRBJ2-1; 9 nucleotides agree with TRBD2. Germline V lookup: CDR1 SGHTA, CDR2 FQGTGA. Trimming took 4 bases from V and 7 from J; bases not matched to a gene: 11. The CDR3 runs to 16 residues. The chain's CDR3 is CASSYSPGLAFNEQFF. The DNA for the CDR3 is TGTGCCAGCAGCTATTCACCGGGACTAGCATTTAATGAGCAGTTCTTC.

The V and J genes are TRBV21-1 and TRBJ1-3; the listed D gene, TRBD1, was not tested against the DNA. TRBV21-1 is a recognized pseudogene. The CDR3 is made up of 14 amino acids. The CDR3: CASSTRRPPNTIYF. The DNA for the CDR3 is TGTGCCAGCAGCACCCGACGGCCCCCCAACACCATATATTTT.

This clonotype has just a few counts. The gene calls are TRBV12-3 or TRBV12-4 and TRBJ1-2, with D possibly matching TRBD1 (5 bases). V was trimmed by 5 bases and J by 8 bases, leaving 12 bases between them. The CDR3 contains 12 residues. CDR3 residues: CASSPRQLGYTF. DNA of the CDR3: TGTGCCAGCAGTCCACGACAGTTAGGCTACACCTTC.

This clonotype was seen a handful of times. The chain's CDR3 is CSARDSRLAGYLDTQYF. In DNA form, the CDR3 reads TGCAGTGCTAGAGATTCTAGGCTAGCGGGGTATTTAGATACGCAGTATTTT. The rearrangement links TRBV20-1 to TRBJ2-3, with 9 bases lining up with TRBD2. Germline V gene lookup returns CDR1 DFQATT and CDR2 SNEGSKA (reference sequence). The CDR3 spans 17 residues. The V segment lost 0 bases and the J segment 5 bases; nucleotides outside the gene matches: 12.

There are a few counts of this clonotype. This rearrangement joins TRBV6-2 or TRBV6-3 to TRBJ2-7; D not resolved. The CDR3 covers 15 residues. V lost 0 bases and J lost 2, with 11 bases in between. The germline gives CDR1 MNHEY, CDR2 SVGEGT. CDR3 bases: TGTGCCAGCAGTTACTCGGAAGAGAATCCCTACGAGCAGTACGTC. Protein sequence: CASSYSEENPYEQYV.

The chain couples TRBV15 to TRBJ1-2; D perhaps matches TRBD1 (6 bases). Germline CDR1 reads LNHNV; CDR2 reads YYDKDF (reference sequence). The CDR3 has 15 residues. V was clipped by 8 bases and J by 0 bases, with 16 bases between them. CDR3 nucleotides: TGTGCCACCCGGACAGAAAAGGGCTCTAACTATGGCTACACCTTC. Translating it yields CATRTEKGSNYGYTF.

The rearrangement joins TRBV12-3 or TRBV12-4 to TRBJ2-1, with 7 bases fitting TRBD1. The CDR3 runs 15 residues. After removal of 3 bases from V and 6 bases from J, the junction contained 8 bases not matched to a gene. Here the CDR3 reads CASSFPLQGTNEQFF. DNA of the CDR3: TGTGCCAGCAGTTTTCCCCTACAGGGGACCAATGAGCAGTTCTTC.

The V gene is TRBV20-1, the J gene TRBJ1-2, with D tentatively TRBD1 (6 bases). The CDR3 spans 14 residues. Between the trimmed V and J ends, which lost 3 bases and 4 bases, there was a span of 15 bases. Germline CDR1 is DFQATT and CDR2 is SNEGSKA (reference sequence). The CDR3 loop is CSARDVNRVYGYTF. CDR3 coding DNA: TGCAGTGCTAGGGACGTAAACAGGGTCTATGGCTACACCTTC.

V gene TRBV28 combines with J gene TRBJ1-1, with 7 bases fitting TRBD1. V shed 6 bases, J shed 5 bases, and the junction held 9 bases outside the gene matches. This CDR3 spans 14 amino acids. Germline V lookup: CDR1 MDHEN, CDR2 SYDVKM. This chain's CDR3 is CASRTTGVYTEAFF. The CDR3 DNA reads as TGTGCCAGCAGAACTACAGGGGTTTATACTGAAGCTTTCTTT.

This clonotype was detected only a few times. The chain has TRBV5-1 and TRBJ1-1; TRBD1 aligns across 7 bases. The ends lost 4 bases at V and 3 bases at J; junction bases unmatched: 6. In germline, CDR1 is SGHRS, CDR2 YFSETQ. The CDR3 consists of 14 residues. The CDR3, as DNA: TGCGCCAGCAGCGGATCCGGGACAGACACTGAAGCTTTCTTT. Translation gives CASSGSGTDTEAFF.

Remarks on this clonotype: The germline gene is not matched at one end of the junction; a read error may be the cause. The chain recombines TRBV6-1 with TRBJ1-6; D is undetermined. CDR3 length: 14 residues. Germline CDR1 and CDR2: MNHNS and SASEGT. CDR3 region: CASREAVYNSPLHF. The CDR3, as DNA: TGTGCCAGCAGGGAAGCAGTCTATAATTCACCCCTCCACTTT.

V is TRBV6-1 and J is TRBJ2-3, with TRBD2 identical over 7 bases. The CDR3 contains 16 residues. Germline V gene data show CDR1 as MNHNS and CDR2 as SASEGT. With 4 bases clipped from V and 3 bases from J, the junction kept 10 bases outside the gene matches. Here the CDR3 DNA reads TGTGCCAGCAGTGTCCAGCGCCTAGCGGTGACAGATACGCAGTATTTT. As protein: CASSVQRLAVTDTQYF.

Only a few counts were recorded for this clonotype. This chain uses TRBV9 with TRBJ2-4; D perhaps matches TRBD2 (6 bases). The CDR3 covers 12 residues. The germline V gene encodes CDR1 SGDLS and CDR2 YYNGEE. V lost 8 bases and J lost 7, with 13 bases in between. CDR3 region: CARDGGWNIQYF. The CDR3 DNA follows: TGTGCCAGAGATGGGGGGTGGAACATTCAGTACTTC.

This clonotype was observed a few times. V and J are TRBV3-1 and TRBJ2-7; TRBD2 agrees at 13 bases. V shed 4 bases and J 3 bases; nucleotides not matched to a gene: 6. Looked up from germline, CDR1 is LGHDT and CDR2 is YNNKEL (reference sequence). This CDR3 has 16 residues. In nucleotides, the CDR3 is TGTGCCAGCAGCCTCGGGACTAGCGGGAATCGCTACGAGCAGTACGTC. Translation: CASSLGTSGNRYEQYV.

The chain couples TRBV6-1 to TRBJ2-3; 8 bases line up with TRBD2. J lost 1 base, V lost 10 bases, and 4 bases had no gene match. Germline loops: CDR1 MNHNS, CDR2 SASEGT. The CDR3 has 13 amino acids. The CDR3, as DNA: TGTGCCACCCCAGCGGGAGGCACAGATACGCAGTATTTT. Translating it yields CATPAGGTDTQYF.

There are a few counts of this clonotype. The chain recombines TRBV15 with TRBJ2-3; TRBD1 matches at 7 bases. Looked up from germline, CDR1 is LNHNV and CDR2 is YYDKDF (reference sequence). This CDR3 contains 13 residues. V lost 8 bases to trimming and J lost 5 bases; unmatched junction nucleotides: 7. The CDR3 sequence: CATGTAWLDTQYF. The CDR3 bases are TGTGCCACCGGGACAGCTTGGTTAGATACGCAGTATTTT.

Only a few counts were recorded for this clonotype. The chain's CDR3 is CASSLSGGADTGELFF. The CDR3 DNA sequence: TGCGCCAGCAGCTTGTCGGGGGGCGCGGACACCGGGGAGCTGTTTTTT. The chain has TRBV5-1 and TRBJ2-2; the D gene is possibly TRBD2 (7 bases). The CDR3 runs 16 residues. The V end was cut by 1 base, the J end by 3 bases, with 13 bases between. CDR1 SGHRS and CDR2 YFSETQ come from the germline V gene.

V gene TRBV5-1 combines with J gene TRBJ1-1; TRBD1 matches 7 bases. V lost 6 bases, J lost 1 base, and 6 bases stayed unmatched. This CDR3 spans 14 amino acids. CDR1 SGHRS and CDR2 YFSETQ come from the germline V gene. The CDR3 is CASTLGQANTEAFF. The CDR3 nucleotides are TGCGCCAGCACATTAGGACAGGCGAACACTGAAGCTTTCTTT.